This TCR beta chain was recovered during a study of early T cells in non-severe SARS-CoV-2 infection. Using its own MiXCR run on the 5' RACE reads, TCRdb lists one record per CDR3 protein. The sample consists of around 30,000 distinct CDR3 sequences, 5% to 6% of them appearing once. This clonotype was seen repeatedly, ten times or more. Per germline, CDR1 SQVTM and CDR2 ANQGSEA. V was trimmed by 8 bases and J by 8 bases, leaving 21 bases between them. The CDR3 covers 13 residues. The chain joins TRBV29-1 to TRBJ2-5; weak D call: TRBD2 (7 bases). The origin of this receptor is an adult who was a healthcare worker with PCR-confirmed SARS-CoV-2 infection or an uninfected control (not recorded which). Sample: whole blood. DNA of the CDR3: TGCAGCACCGCGGCGGGGAGGGGGTCCACCCAGTACTTC. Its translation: CSTAAGRGSTQYF.